The 14 T cell receptor beta chains below were found in one sample sequenced in a study of blood T cell repertoires in COVID-19. Data came from immunoSEQ multiplex PCR; TCRdb stores just in-frame clones and leaves some out. The profile covers 390,000 or so clones, with 89% appearing a single time and approximately 3% taken by the ten largest. Sequenced: peripheral blood. Receptor source: a woman in her twenties or thirties with COVID-19, enrolled during active disease.

The rearrangement joins TRBV19 to TRBJ2-7; D might be TRBD1 (5 bases). V shed 5 bases and J shed 3 bases, with 14 bases lying between them. This CDR3 has 14 amino acids. Germline CDR1 and CDR2: LNHDA and SQIVND (reference sequence). The CDR3 here is CASSEQDWSYEQYF. In nucleotides, the CDR3 is TGTGCCAGTAGTGAACAGGATTGGAGCTACGAGCAGTACTTC.

This rearrangement joins TRBV6-1 to TRBJ2-4; D might be TRBD1 (7 bases). This CDR3 is 12 amino acids long. V was pared by 3 bases and J by 15 bases, with 15 bases between. Germline V gene data show CDR1 as MNHNS and CDR2 as SASEGT. The CDR3 sequence: CASSDGPQGGYF. The DNA for the CDR3 is TGTGCCAGCAGTGATGGCCCTCAGGGGGGGTACTTC.

The genes are TRBV7-2 and TRBJ2-3; 9 bases are shared with TRBD2. The V segment lost 4 bases and the J segment 1 base; nucleotides outside the gene matches: 6. Germline V gene lookup returns CDR1 SGHTA and CDR2 FQGNSA. The CDR3 is made up of 16 amino acids. CDR3 in amino acids: CASSSRSSGGTDTQYF. DNA for the CDR3: TGTGCCAGCAGCTCCCGTTCTAGCGGGGGCACAGATACGCAGTATTTT.

The chain joins TRBV18 to TRBJ2-7, with TRBD1 matching 7 bases. Germline V gene lookup returns CDR1 KGHSH and CDR2 LQKENI. V lost 3 bases to trimming and J lost 2 bases; unmatched junction nucleotides: 7. This CDR3 contains 15 residues. CDR3 protein: CASSPTTGDPYEQYF. In DNA form, the CDR3 reads TGTGCCAGCTCACCGACTACAGGGGATCCCTACGAGCAGTACTTC.

This chain joins TRBV10-3 and TRBJ2-6, with D possibly matching TRBD2 (5 bases). Trimming left V 9 bases short and J 4 bases short, with 22 bases between. CDR1 is ENHRY and CDR2 is SYGVKD in the germline V gene. This CDR3 spans 17 amino acids. The CDR3 DNA follows: TGTGCCATTACGCACACCTTGACGAGGGCCGGGGCCAACGTCCTGACTTTC. Encoded protein: CAITHTLTRAGANVLTF.

In its sample, this clone was seen a few times. The chain links TRBV3-1 (or the pseudogene TRBV3-2) to TRBJ2-2; D might be TRBD1 (7 bases). The CDR3 is 17 residues long. V shed 4 bases and J shed 1 base, with 16 bases lying between them. Germline V gene lookup returns CDR1 LGHDT and CDR2 YNNKEL (reference sequence). The CDR3 DNA sequence: TGTGCCAGCAGCCCCCTTCTCCAGGGGGGGAACACCGGGGAGCTGTTTTTT. Its translation: CASSPLLQGGNTGELFF.

The J gene is TRBJ2-2, the V gene TRBV11-2; TRBD2 aligns across 7 bases. Germline loops: CDR1 SGHAT, CDR2 FQNNGV. Trimming removed 8 bases from V and 0 bases from J; junction bases left unmatched: 9. The CDR3 has 16 residues. CDR3 in DNA: TGTGCCAGCCGACGACTAGCCCATTCGAACACCGGGGAGCTGTTTTTT. This gives the protein CASRRLAHSNTGELFF.

The chain has TRBV5-1 and TRBJ1-2; 9 nucleotides agree with TRBD1. Trimming removed 3 bases from V and 4 bases from J; junction bases left unmatched: 7. Per germline, CDR1 SGHRS and CDR2 YFSETQ. The CDR3 is 15 amino acids. For the CDR3, the DNA is TGCGCCAGCAGCTATTCCGGGACAGGGTTCTATGGCTACACCTTC. Translating it yields CASSYSGTGFYGYTF. The full variable domain, rest sourced from reference TRBV5-1 and TRBJ1-2, is KAGVTQTPRYLIKTRGQQVTLSCSPISGHRSVSWYQQTPGQGLQFLFEYFSETQRNKGNFPGRFSGRQFSNSRSEMNVSTLELGDSALYLCASSYSGTGFYGYTFGSGTRLTVV.

V usage is TRBV29-1 and J usage is TRBJ1-2; possibly TRBD1 for D (6 bases). Germline V CDR1 and CDR2: SQVTM, ANQGSEA. V was clipped by 0 bases and J by 2 bases, with 13 bases between them. The CDR3 totals 15 residues. CDR3 sequence reads: CSVEDVRGANYGYTF. The CDR3 coding sequence is TGCAGCGTTGAAGATGTACGGGGGGCCAACTATGGCTACACCTTC.

The chain recombines TRBV4-2 with TRBJ2-2; D gene ambiguous. The V gene's germline CDR1 is LGHNA and CDR2 YNFKEQ. Deletions cut 0 bases from V and 5 bases from J, with 13 bases between. CDR3 size: 16 residues. CDR3 sequence (DNA): TGTGCCAGCAGCCAAGATGAGCACTCGCGGACCGGGGAGCTGTTTTTT. Translating it yields CASSQDEHSRTGELFF.

V usage is TRBV7-2 and J usage is TRBJ2-5; 8 bases line up with TRBD2. The CDR3 has 16 amino acids. CDR1 and CDR2 (germline): SGHTA, FQGNSA. The V gene end was trimmed by 5 bases and the J gene end by 3 bases; junction bases not matched to a gene: 11. The CDR3: CASSPSGGRAKETQYF. CDR3 in DNA: TGTGCCAGCAGCCCCTCGGGGGGGAGGGCCAAAGAGACCCAGTACTTC.

The V call is TRBV28, the J call TRBJ2-2; 7 bases are shared with TRBD1. Per the germline V gene, CDR1 is MDHEN and CDR2 is SYDVKM. The CDR3 has 16 amino acids. V lost 6 bases to trimming and J lost 4 bases; unmatched junction nucleotides: 11. This CDR3 reads CASSSTGAQFTGELFF. CDR3 in DNA: TGTGCCAGCAGCTCAACAGGGGCCCAATTCACCGGGGAGCTGTTTTTT.

V and J are TRBV19 and TRBJ2-5; maybe TRBD1 (6 bases). The length of the CDR3 is 13 residues. Germline CDR1 is LNHDA and CDR2 is SQIVND (reference sequence). With 7 bases removed from V and 5 bases from J, the gap between germline ends came to 14 bases. The CDR3 bases are TGTGCCAGTAATGTGGGAAGGGGGGAGACCCAGTACTTC. This sequence encodes CASNVGRGETQYF.

V gene TRBV5-1 combines with J gene TRBJ1-2, with D unclear. Per germline, CDR1 SGHRS and CDR2 YFSETQ. This CDR3 contains 15 residues. The V and J ends lost 4 bases and 7 bases respectively, with 20 bases between them. CDR3 amino acids: CASSPAGFTAGGYTF. DNA of the CDR3: TGCGCCAGCAGCCCCGCGGGCTTTACAGCCGGTGGCTACACCTTC.